This TCR beta chain is from a study of graft-versus-host responses after intestinal transplantation. About the study: As for transplant type, recipients had multivisceral, liver-intestinal, or isolated intestinal grafts. All recipients got anti-thymocyte globulin induction, then tacrolimus and steroids for approximately 3 years. Study findings and constraints: Early HvG declines after transplant were associated with peak circulating GvH clone levels. High graft-versus-host to host-versus-graft clonal ratios were found in allografts of patients who had graft-donor T cell macrochimerism.

Germline lookup yields CDR1 MNHEY and CDR2 SMNVEV (reference sequence). V was cut by 5 bases and J by 0 bases, with 10 bases left in between. The CDR3 has 15 amino acids. Profiled with immunoSEQ multiplex PCR; TCRdb holds only in-frame clones, not every one. The table has 55,000 to 70,000 clones, 91% seen once. As concerns this clone: Antigen: not known.

The sequence was obtained from a human patient who received an intestinal transplant, so some T cells may come from the graft donor. The sample in question was PBMCs, obtained approximately four months after intestinal transplantation. The V and J genes are TRBV27 and TRBJ2-2; D uncertain. The CDR3 sequence is CASSPLSSNTGELFF. For the CDR3, the DNA is TGTGCCAGCAGTCCCCTGTCCTCGAACACCGGGGAGCTGTTTTTT.